One sample yielded the 22 T cell receptor beta chains listed below, sequenced in a study of T cell changes during pregnancy in multiple sclerosis. Clones were sequenced by immunoSEQ multiplex PCR, and TCRdb holds only the in-frame ones, with some missing. The table includes tens of thousands of clones, around 90% detected once. Sequencing was performed on CD4+ T cells from peripheral blood mononuclear cells, taken in the first trimester of pregnancy. Receptors originate from a female donor with multiple sclerosis, enrolled in a pregnancy study.

The V gene is TRBV6-5, the J gene TRBJ2-2, with 10 bases fitting TRBD2. The germline V gene encodes CDR1 MNHEY and CDR2 SVGAGI. There are 13 residues in the CDR3. V was pared by 10 bases and J by 5 bases, with 4 bases of the junction left unmatched. The CDR3 DNA reads as TGTGCCACCGGACTAGCGGCAACCGGGGAGCTGTTTTTT. Residues: CATGLAATGELFF.

V gene TRBV12-5 combines with J gene TRBJ2-5, with a possible D match to TRBD1 (5 bases). V was pared by 3 bases and J by 4 bases, with 12 bases between. This CDR3 contains 14 residues. The germline V gene has CDR1 LGHNT and CDR2 FRNRAP. DNA for the CDR3: TGTGCTAGTGGTTTCTCAGGGCGCGTAGAGACCCAGTACTTC. Residues: CASGFSGRVETQYF.

The V and J genes are TRBV27 and TRBJ2-3; TRBD1 might be the D (8 bases). CDR3 length equals 15 residues. With 6 bases removed from V and 3 bases from J, the gap between germline ends came to 16 bases. From germline, CDR1 is MNHEY and CDR2 SMNVEV (reference sequence). CDR3 protein: CASRYHRGGTDTQYF. The CDR3 nucleotides read TGTGCCAGCAGATACCACAGGGGGGGGACAGATACGCAGTATTTT.

A note on this clone: Relative to the germline gene, one junction end is altered; a read error may explain this. The chain uses TRBV19 and TRBJ1-2; D is perhaps TRBD1 (6 bases). Per germline, CDR1 LNHDA and CDR2 SQIVND (reference sequence). CDR3 size: 13 residues. CDR3 region: CASNIQGGYGYTF. CDR3 bases: TGTGCCAGTAATATACAGGGCGGATATGGCTACACCTTC. Full variable domain (outside the CDR3, taken from reference TRBV19 and TRBJ1-2): DGGITQSPKYLFRKEGQNVTLSCEQNLNHDAMYWYRQDPGQGLRLIYYSQIVNDFQKGDIAEGYSVSREKKESFPLTVTSAQKNPTAFYLCASNIQGGYGYTFGSGTRLTVV.

The rearrangement links TRBV7-9 to TRBJ1-3; TRBD1 agrees at 7 bases. The junction had 5 bases not matched to a gene; V was cut back by 5 bases and J by 4 bases. The CDR3 runs 14 residues. Germline values: CDR1 SEHNR, CDR2 FQNEAQ (reference sequence). CDR3 in DNA: TGTGCCAGCAGCGGACAGGCGTGGGGAAACACCATATATTTT. Translation: CASSGQAWGNTIYF.

The chain has TRBV2 and TRBJ2-1; TRBD2 might be the D (6 bases). This CDR3 spans 12 amino acids. From germline, CDR1 is SNHLY and CDR2 FYNNEI. V lost 7 bases, J lost 6 bases, and 10 bases lay in between. CDR3 region: CASNGGRNEQFF. The CDR3, as DNA: TGTGCCAGCAACGGGGGACGCAATGAGCAGTTCTTC.

This clone was recorded only once. V usage is TRBV7-2 and J usage is TRBJ1-2; maybe TRBD1 (5 bases). Germline assignment: CDR1 SGHTA and CDR2 FQGNSA. The CDR3 is 14 residues long. V lost 7 bases and J 8 bases, leaving 20 bases between the germline ends. The CDR3 DNA follows: TGTGCCAGCACCCCCGGGGGTTTCTATCAAGGCTACACCTTC. The encoded protein is CASTPGGFYQGYTF.

The rearrangement uses TRBV18 and TRBJ2-6; possible D gene TRBD1, 5 bases. The V end lost 3 bases, the J end lost 0 bases, and 12 bases lay between the germline ends. This CDR3 contains 17 residues. The germline CDR1 and CDR2 sequences are KGHSH and LQKENI. The DNA of the CDR3 is TGTGCCAGCTCACCCTACAGGTCTGACTCTGGGGCCAACGTCCTGACTTTC. Translation gives CASSPYRSDSGANVLTF.

The genes are TRBV6-5 and TRBJ2-3; D is possibly TRBD2 (5 bases). CDR1 and CDR2 from the germline V gene are MNHEY and SVGAGI. This CDR3 is 14 amino acids long. V gave up 4 bases and J gave up 3 bases, with 11 bases separating them. CDR3 sequence: CASSFGEWTDTQYF. In DNA form, the CDR3 reads TGTGCCAGCAGTTTCGGGGAATGGACAGATACGCAGTATTTT.

The chain carries TRBV27 and TRBJ2-3; TRBD2 matches 14 bases. J was trimmed by 5 bases and V by 8 bases; bases with no gene match: 12. CDR3 length: 17 residues. Germline-derived CDR1 and CDR2 are MNHEY and SMNVEV (reference sequence). CDR3 in amino acids: CASSTPTGLAGGDTQYF. In nucleotides, the CDR3 is TGTGCCAGCTCTACCCCGACCGGACTAGCGGGAGGAGATACGCAGTATTTT.

The chain links TRBV18 to TRBJ2-1, with 8 bases matching TRBD2. This CDR3 region has 15 residues. The V segment lost 6 bases and the J segment 6 bases; nucleotides outside the gene matches: 10. Germline CDR1 and CDR2: KGHSH and LQKENI. CDR3 amino acids: CASSPGLGIVNEQFF. In nucleotides, the CDR3 is TGTGCCAGCTCCCCGGGACTAGGGATCGTCAATGAGCAGTTCTTC.

The chain recombines TRBV6-5 with TRBJ1-2; 9 bases line up with TRBD1. Per germline, CDR1 MNHEY and CDR2 SVGAGI. The CDR3 runs to 13 residues. The V and J ends lost 4 bases and 5 bases, in that order; junction bases with no gene match: 2. The CDR3: CASSSGQGYGYTF. The CDR3, as DNA: TGTGCCAGCAGTTCCGGACAGGGGTATGGCTACACCTTC.

This clone was counted once. The gene calls are TRBV6-1 and TRBJ1-3; D remains ambiguous. Looked up from germline, CDR1 is MNHNS and CDR2 is SASEGT. V was pared by 2 bases and J by 1 base, with 9 bases between. The CDR3 length is 15 residues. CDR3 in DNA: TGTGCCAGCAGTGAACGGGGAAGATCTGGAAACACCATATATTTT. It specifies CASSERGRSGNTIYF.

As DNA, the CDR3 is TGTGCCAGCAGCTTCGGGACTAGCGAGCGAGGGAATGAGCAGTTCTTC. It yields the protein CASSFGTSERGNEQFF. V and J are TRBV11-1 and TRBJ2-1, with 10 bases that match TRBD2. Germline assignment: CDR1 SGHAT and CDR2 FQDESV (reference sequence). With 3 bases clipped from V and 7 bases from J, the junction kept 9 bases outside the gene matches. This CDR3 is 16 amino acids long.

CDR3 loop: CASSLGGAKNIQYF. The CDR3 DNA follows: TGTGCCAGCAGTCTAGGAGGGGCCAAAAACATTCAGTACTTC. The chain links TRBV28 to TRBJ2-4, with D possibly being TRBD2 (6 bases). Trimming pared 5 bases from V and 1 base from J, leaving 9 bases between. Germline V gene data show CDR1 as MDHEN and CDR2 as SYDVKM. The CDR3 spans 14 residues.

V and J are TRBV4-1 and TRBJ1-4; 8 bases align to TRBD1. The trim removed 4 bases at V and 0 bases at J, leaving 10 bases unmatched. The germline V gene has CDR1 MGHRA and CDR2 YSYEKL. This CDR3 has 18 amino acids. Written as DNA, the CDR3 is TGCGCCAGCAGCCCCTACCCGACAGGGGAAGCAACTAATGAAAAACTGTTTTTT. This gives the protein CASSPYPTGEATNEKLFF.

This rearrangement joins TRBV4-2 to TRBJ1-1; TRBD1 matches 7 bases. In germline, CDR1 is LGHNA, CDR2 YNFKEQ. The CDR3 runs 15 residues. After removal of 4 bases from V and 8 bases from J, the junction contained 13 bases not matched to a gene. The CDR3 here is CASSPQRTGTAEAFF. CDR3 DNA: TGTGCCAGCAGCCCCCAAAGAACCGGGACAGCAGAAGCTTTCTTT.

V and J are TRBV13 and TRBJ2-7, with unresolved D. Per the germline V gene, CDR1 is PRHDT and CDR2 is FYEKMQ (reference sequence). CDR3 length: 13 residues. Trimming left V 1 base short and J 2 bases short, with 6 bases between. CDR3 residues: CASSLVGTYEQYF. The CDR3 DNA sequence: TGTGCCAGCAGCTTAGTCGGTACCTACGAGCAGTACTTC.

The chain has TRBV5-4 and TRBJ1-1, with a weak D call TRBD1 (5 bases). V lost 0 bases to trimming and J lost 4 bases, with 10 bases between them. Germline lookup yields CDR1 SGHNT and CDR2 YYREEE (reference sequence). The CDR3 has 14 amino acids. Here the CDR3 DNA reads TGTGCCAGCAGCTTGGTGCAGGGTGGCACTGAAGCTTTCTTT. It encodes CASSLVQGGTEAFF.

The chain carries TRBV18 and TRBJ2-1, with 9 bases identical to TRBD2. Germline CDR1 reads KGHSH; CDR2 reads LQKENI. J was trimmed by 10 bases and V by 2 bases; bases with no gene match: 6. CDR3 size: 14 residues. This CDR3 reads CASSPNGREGEQFF. The CDR3 DNA follows: TGTGCCAGCTCACCAAATGGGCGGGAGGGCGAGCAGTTCTTC.

This sequence joins TRBV5-6 and TRBJ2-7; D remains unclear. The CDR3 covers 13 residues. Germline V gene data show CDR1 as SGHDT and CDR2 as YYEEEE. The V and J ends lost 4 bases and 0 bases respectively, with 8 bases between them. CDR3 bases: TGTGCCAGCAGCCTCGGTGCCTCCTACGAGCAGTACTTC. Residues: CASSLGASYEQYF.

The V gene is TRBV7-9, the J gene TRBJ2-5; D gene uncertain. Looked up from germline, CDR1 is SEHNR and CDR2 is FQNEAQ (reference sequence). This CDR3 has 11 amino acids. The ends were cut back, 5 bases at V and 2 bases at J, with 3 bases in the middle. The CDR3 bases are TGTGCCAGCAGCGTACAAGAGACCCAGTACTTC. It codes for CASSVQETQYF.